At least ten counts were recorded for the clone carrying this T cell receptor beta chain. The source of the sample is a study of regulatory T cells in long-lasting Graves disease. CDR3-region Arm-PCR and iRepertoire HTBI primers produced the TCR beta libraries. TCRdb reanalysed the multiplex PCR reads using MiXCR and keeps one entry per CDR3 protein. Of about 450,000 distinct CDR3 sequences in the sample, around 17% were seen once. The germline gives CDR1 SGHNT, CDR2 YENEEA. This CDR3 is built from 14 residues. Between the trimmed V and J ends, which lost 5 bases and 3 bases, there was a span of 14 bases. The time point: newly diagnosed GD, antithyroid drugs for less than 3 months. PBMC RNA was the source of the TCR library. Separately, the same data were catalogued under a study of T cells in Graves' hyperthyroidism and ophthalmopathy.

This receptor was obtained from a woman between 25 and 40 years old with Graves disease. Sequences were derived from peripheral blood mononuclear cells (PBMCs), sampled at new diagnosis, from a patient treated with antithyroid drugs. The V gene is TRBV11-3, the J gene TRBJ2-7; either TRBD1 or TRBD2 may fit D (5 bases each). The CDR3 nucleotides are TGTGCCAGCAGCCCAGGGCCGGGGAACTACGAGCAGTACTTC. Protein sequence: CASSPGPGNYEQYF.